This T cell receptor (beta chain) emerged from a study of cytomegalovirus exposure and HLA in healthy donors. Study-level results: Highly shared variants forming one cluster were likely a sequencing artifact.

Each of the donors was a healthy bone marrow donor. 60 Vbeta and 13 Jbeta primers were used in PCR. Assay used: immunoSEQ multiplex PCR; TCRdb lists only in-frame clones, some missing. The sample includes under 150,000 clones, roughly 80% seen only once; the top ten take about 3%. The germline V gene has CDR1 SEHNR and CDR2 FQNEAQ (reference sequence). The CDR3 is made up of 16 amino acids. In the case of this clone: What it recognizes is unknown. A read error may account for a junction end that differs from germline.

The receptor was isolated from a female donor in good health and CMV-seronegative. The chain has TRBV7-9 and TRBJ2-7; TRBD1 matches 7 bases. The sample comprised PBMCs. The CDR3 sequence: CSSSSRSGGKRDEQYF. As DNA, the CDR3 is TGTTCCAGCAGCTCAAGGTCAGGGGGAAAGAGAGACGAGCAGTACTTC. The entire variable domain, with the rest obtained from reference TRBV7-9 and TRBJ2-7, is as follows: DTGVSQNPRHKITKRGQNVTFRCDPISEHNRLYWYRQTLGQGPEFLTYFQNEAQLEKSRLLSDRFSAERPKGSFSTLEIQRTEQGDSAMYLCSSSSRSGGKRDEQYFGPGTRLTVT.